The 12 T cell receptor beta chains below all came from one sample that was sequenced in a study of T cell responses to AZD1222 COVID-19 vaccine. The assay was immunoSEQ multiplex PCR, and TCRdb's table has in-frame clones only and misses some. The sample lists approximately 160,000 clones; more than 70% were seen once. Specimen: peripheral blood, collected on day 0 of MenACWY control vaccination. These receptors were taken from an adult in good health.

This clone was picked up one time. The chain joins TRBV15 to TRBJ2-3, with 10 bases that match TRBD1. V lost 2 bases to trimming and J lost 4 bases; unmatched junction nucleotides: 6. The CDR3 spans 16 residues. CDR1 LNHNV and CDR2 YYDKDF come from the germline V gene (reference sequence). The CDR3 bases are TGTGCCACCAGCAGACCGGGACAGGGGTGGCCAGATACGCAGTATTTT. Translated, it gives CATSRPGQGWPDTQYF.

The chain recombines TRBV2 with TRBJ2-1; no definite D call. Germline CDR1 reads SNHLY; CDR2 reads FYNNEI. V lost 5 bases to trimming and J lost 6 bases, with 11 bases between them. The CDR3 covers 13 residues. DNA of the CDR3: TGTGCCAGCAGTTCGGGCCGACCCAATGAGCAGTTCTTC. Its translation: CASSSGRPNEQFF.

The CDR3 DNA reads TGTGCCAGCTCGGAAGGGGGGGGAGGCACTGAAGCTTTCTTT. It yields the protein CASSEGGGGTEAFF. J is TRBJ1-1 and V is TRBV18, with D maybe TRBD1 (6 bases). The germline gives CDR1 KGHSH, CDR2 LQKENI. The V end lost 6 bases, the J end lost 4 bases, and 15 bases lay between the germline ends. The CDR3 runs 14 residues.

This chain connects TRBV27 to TRBJ2-2, with D possibly matching TRBD2 (5 bases). Looked up from germline, CDR1 is MNHEY and CDR2 is SMNVEV (reference sequence). The CDR3 runs 16 residues. Between the trimmed V and J ends, which lost 5 bases and 4 bases, there was a span of 17 bases. CDR3 nucleotide sequence: TGTGCCAGCAGTCCACCCTTTAGAGGGTTCACCGGGGAGCTGTTTTTT. Encoded protein: CASSPPFRGFTGELFF.

J is TRBJ1-1 and V is TRBV9; tentatively, D is TRBD1 (5 bases). Germline V gene data show CDR1 as SGDLS and CDR2 as YYNGEE. V gave up 2 bases and J gave up 0 bases, with 8 bases separating them. The CDR3 is 14 amino acids. DNA of the CDR3: TGTGCCAGCAGCGTGGGACTGATGAACACTGAAGCTTTCTTT. Protein product: CASSVGLMNTEAFF.

The CDR3 region has the DNA TGCGCCAGCAGCTTGGAAATTGGGAGTACCGGGGAGCTGTTTTTT. Its translation is CASSLEIGSTGELFF. The chain joins TRBV5-1 to TRBJ2-2; TRBD2 might be the D (5 bases). Trimming left V 0 bases short and J 5 bases short, with 11 bases between. Germline V gene lookup returns CDR1 SGHRS and CDR2 YFSETQ. The CDR3 extends over 15 amino acids.

This chain connects TRBV7-2 to TRBJ2-7, with 7 bases fitting TRBD2. Germline V gene lookup returns CDR1 SGHTA and CDR2 FQGNSA. Trimming removed 1 base from V and 0 bases from J; junction bases left unmatched: 3. CDR3 size: 15 residues. CDR3 nucleotides: TGTGCCAGCAGCTTAGTTGGGAGGGGCTCCTACGAGCAGTACTTC. Protein: CASSLVGRGSYEQYF.

V and J are TRBV18 and TRBJ2-3; 10 nucleotides match TRBD2. Per germline, CDR1 KGHSH and CDR2 LQKENI. The CDR3 is 16 amino acids. V trimming: 4 bases; J trimming: 4 bases; junction bases outside the gene matches: 8. CDR3 nucleotides: TGTGCCAGCTCACTCAGTATAGCGGGGGGTCCAGATACGCAGTATTTT. Its translation is CASSLSIAGGPDTQYF.

This sequence joins TRBV6-5 and TRBJ2-3; maybe TRBD1 (5 bases). With 7 bases removed from V and 1 base from J, the gap between germline ends came to 12 bases. This CDR3 is 14 amino acids long. Germline lookup yields CDR1 MNHEY and CDR2 SVGAGI. The CDR3 spells CASTQWGGTDTQYF. In DNA form, the CDR3 reads TGTGCCAGCACTCAATGGGGCGGCACAGATACGCAGTATTTT.

J is TRBJ1-1 and V is TRBV7-9; 7 bases are a match to TRBD1. The CDR3 covers 14 residues. CDR1 SEHNR and CDR2 FQNEAQ come from the germline V gene (reference sequence). V lost 5 bases, J lost 2 bases, and 5 bases stayed unmatched. The CDR3 spells CASSRGQLNTEAFF. The DNA of the CDR3 is TGTGCCAGCAGCCGGGGACAGTTAAACACTGAAGCTTTCTTT.

This chain connects TRBV18 to TRBJ2-7; D perhaps matches TRBD2 (6 bases). The V gene's germline CDR1 is KGHSH and CDR2 LQKENI. Between the trimmed V and J ends, which lost 6 bases and 7 bases, there was a span of 13 bases. The CDR3 is 12 residues long. In nucleotides, the CDR3 is TGTGCCAGCTCGCCTGGAGGGAGGGAGCAGTACTTC. This encodes CASSPGGREQYF.

V gene TRBV24-1 combines with J gene TRBJ2-1; D is possibly TRBD2 (6 bases). The germline V gene has CDR1 KGHDR and CDR2 SFDVKD. V gave up 2 bases and J gave up 8 bases, with 27 bases separating them. CDR3 size: 19 residues. The CDR3 spells CATSDYGFGRRAGMDEQFF. DNA for the CDR3: TGTGCCACCAGTGATTACGGTTTCGGACGGAGGGCGGGGATGGATGAGCAGTTCTTC.